This T cell receptor beta chain comes out of a study of PD-1 and CTLA-4 blockade in melanoma. Only in-frame clones appear in the TCRdb table, and some are missing; sequencing was by immunoSEQ multiplex PCR. The repertoire consists of 6,000 to 8,500 clones, with 80% occurring once and the leading ten covering around two fifths. Germline lookup yields CDR1 SGHRS and CDR2 YFSETQ. The CDR3 consists of 12 residues. Trimming left V 5 bases short and J 4 bases short, with 6 bases between. The V gene is TRBV5-1, the J gene TRBJ2-2; D uncertain. The sequences come from CD8+ T cells from peripheral blood, collected before anti-PD-1 treatment. The receptor comes from a human donor with melanoma. CDR3 DNA: TGCGCCAGCAGTGGCGGCACCGGGGAGCTGTTTTTT. It encodes CASSGGTGELFF. The whole variable domain, filled in from reference TRBV5-1 and TRBJ2-2, reads KAGVTQTPRYLIKTRGQQVTLSCSPISGHRSVSWYQQTPGQGLQFLFEYFSETQRNKGNFPGRFSGRQFSNSRSEMNVSTLELGDSALYLCASSGGTGELFFGEGSRLTVL.